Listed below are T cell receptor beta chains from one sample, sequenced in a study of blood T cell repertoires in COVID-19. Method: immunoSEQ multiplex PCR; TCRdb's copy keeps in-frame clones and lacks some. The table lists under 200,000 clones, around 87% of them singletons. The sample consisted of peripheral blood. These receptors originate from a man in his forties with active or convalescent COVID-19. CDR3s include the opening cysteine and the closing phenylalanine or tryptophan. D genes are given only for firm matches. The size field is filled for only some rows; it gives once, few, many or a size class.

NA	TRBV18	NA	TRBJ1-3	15	TGTGCCAGCTCAACCATAGGGGGACCTGGAAACACCATATATTTT	CASSTIGGPGNTIYF
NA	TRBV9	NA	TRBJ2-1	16	TGTGCCAGCAGCCCAGGAGGAGCAGGATGGTACAATGAGCAGTTCTTC	CASSPGGAGWYNEQFF
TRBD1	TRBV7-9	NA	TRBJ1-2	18	TGTGCCAGCAGCTTAGGGGGATGGGACAGGGCCCTCTCTTATGGCTACACCTTC	CASSLGGWDRALSYGYTF
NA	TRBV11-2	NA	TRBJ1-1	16	TGTGCCAGCAGCCCTAGCTCGCGAATCGCGAACACTGAAGCTTTCTTT	CASSPSSRIANTEAFF
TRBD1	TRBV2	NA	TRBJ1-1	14	TGTGCCAGCAGTCCGGTGGCAGGGGGAATTGAAGCTTTCTTT	CASSPVAGGIEAFF
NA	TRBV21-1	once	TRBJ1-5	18	TGTGCCAGCACCGCGCGGGACGCCGACACTTATAGCAATCAGCCCCAGCATTTT	CASTARDADTYSNQPQHF
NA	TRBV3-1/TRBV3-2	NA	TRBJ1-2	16	TGTGCCAGCAGCCAAGATGTCGGAGGAGCTCTCTATGGCTACACCTTC	CASSQDVGGALYGYTF
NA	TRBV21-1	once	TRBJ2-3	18	TGTGCCAGCAGCAAAGAGGAGGGCCGGACGCCCTGCACAGATACGCAGTATTTT	CASSKEEGRTPCTDTQYF
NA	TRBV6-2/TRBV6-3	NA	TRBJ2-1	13	TGTGCCAGCAGTTATAGGAGTCTGGATGAGCAGTTCTTC	CASSYRSLDEQFF
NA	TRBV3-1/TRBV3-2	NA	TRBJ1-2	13	TGTGCCAGCAGCCTACCCGGAGGGATTGGTTTCGCCTTC	CASSLPGGIGFAF
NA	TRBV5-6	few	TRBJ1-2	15	TGTGCCAGCAGCCCCGGCCAGACAGAATTCTATGGCTACACCTTC	CASSPGQTEFYGYTF
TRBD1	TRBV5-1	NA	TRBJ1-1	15	TGCGCCAGCAGCCGGGACAGGGGGCGGGACACTGAAGCTTTCTTT	CASSRDRGRDTEAFF
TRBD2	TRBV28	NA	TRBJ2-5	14	TGTGCCAGCAGGACTAGCGGGGGGGGAGAGACCCAGTACTTC	CASRTSGGGETQYF
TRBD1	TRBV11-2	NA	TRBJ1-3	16	TGTGCCAGCAGCTTTACGGTGACAGGGCCTGGAAACACCATATATTTT	CASSFTVTGPGNTIYF
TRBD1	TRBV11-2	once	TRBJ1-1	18	TGTGCCAGCAGCTTAGGGATAGGGACAGGGGGCGCGAACACTGAAGCTTTCTTT	CASSLGIGTGGANTEAFF
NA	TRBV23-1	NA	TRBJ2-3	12	TGCGCCAGCAGTCACCACAGGACCCTCCAGTATTTT	CASSHHRTLQYF
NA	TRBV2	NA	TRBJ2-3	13	TGTGCCAGCAGTCCTTCTAGCACAGATACGCAGTATTTT	CASSPSSTDTQYF
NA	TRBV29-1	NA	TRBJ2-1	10	TGCAGCGTGGAGAGAAATGAGCAGTTCTTC	CSVERNEQFF
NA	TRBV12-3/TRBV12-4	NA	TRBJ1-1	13	TGTGCCAGCTCTCAGGGTGGAGAGAGGTGGGCTTTCTTT	CASSQGGERWAFF
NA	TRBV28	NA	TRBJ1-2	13	TGTGCCAGCAAGGCAGGCCGCCGGTATGGCTACACCTTC	CASKAGRRYGYTF
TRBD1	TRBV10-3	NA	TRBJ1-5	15	TGTGCCATCAGTTCGGACAGGGCCAGCAATCAGCCCCAGCATTTT	CAISSDRASNQPQHF
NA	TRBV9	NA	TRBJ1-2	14	TGTGCCAGCACCGTCGGGGGGGGAGTCTATGGCTACACCTTC	CASTVGGGVYGYTF
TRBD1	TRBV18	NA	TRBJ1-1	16	TGTGCCAGCTCACCACAGGGGGCGAGCATGAACACTGAAGCTTTCTTT	CASSPQGASMNTEAFF
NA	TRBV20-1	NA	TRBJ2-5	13	TGCAGTGCTAGTGAGACAGGGCGGGGGACCCAGTACTTC	CSASETGRGTQYF
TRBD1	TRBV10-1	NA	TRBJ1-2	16	TGCGCCACGACCGACCCGAGGGGACAGGGGGCTTGGGGCTACACCTTC	CATTDPRGQGAWGYTF
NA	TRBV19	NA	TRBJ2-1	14	TGTGCCAGTAGTATAGGGAGCTCCTACAATGAGCAGTTCTTC	CASSIGSSYNEQFF
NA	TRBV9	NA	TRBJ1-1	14	TGTGCCAGCAGCGTAGGAATAGCGAACACTGAAGCTTTCTTT	CASSVGIANTEAFF
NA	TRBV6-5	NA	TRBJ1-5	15	TGTGCCAGCAGTTCAAAAGACGGGGACAATCAGCCCCAGCATTTT	CASSSKDGDNQPQHF
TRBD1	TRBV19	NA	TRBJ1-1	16	TGTGCCAGTAGTAGACTGTATCGGGACAGGAACACTGAAGCTTTCTTT	CASSRLYRDRNTEAFF
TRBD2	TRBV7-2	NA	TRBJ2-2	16	TGTGCCAGCAGCCGTAGCGGGGGGCGCGGCACCGGGGAGCTGTTTTTT	CASSRSGGRGTGELFF
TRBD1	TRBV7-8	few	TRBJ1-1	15	TGTGCCAGCAGCTACGGGACAGGAATGAACACTGAAGCTTTCTTT	CASSYGTGMNTEAFF
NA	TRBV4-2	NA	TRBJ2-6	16	TGTGCCAGCAGCCAGGACCAGGGCTCGGGGGCCAACGTCCTGACTTTC	CASSQDQGSGANVLTF
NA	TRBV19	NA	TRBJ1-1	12	TGTGCCAGTAGTTTGCGGAACACTGAAGCTTTCTTT	CASSLRNTEAFF
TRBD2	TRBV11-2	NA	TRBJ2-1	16	TGTGCCAGCAGCTCCAGGACTAGTCGGCCTTCCAATGAGCAGTTCTTC	CASSSRTSRPSNEQFF
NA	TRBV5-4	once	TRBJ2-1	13	TGTGCCAGCAGCTTCGGACAGAGGAATGAGCAGTTCTTC	CASSFGQRNEQFF
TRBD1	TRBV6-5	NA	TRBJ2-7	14	TGTGCCAGCAGTTACTCTCCCTACAGGGGCGAGCAGTACTTC	CASSYSPYRGEQYF
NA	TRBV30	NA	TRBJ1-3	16	TGTGCCTGGAGCGGCGGACTTACGATCTCTGGAAACACCATATATTTT	CAWSGGLTISGNTIYF
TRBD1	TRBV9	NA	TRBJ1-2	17	TGTGCCAGCAGCCGACCCCTCGGGACAGTAACTAACTATGGCTACACCTTC	CASSRPLGTVTNYGYTF
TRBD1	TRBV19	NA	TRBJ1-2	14	TGTGCCAGTAGGACCCCAGGGGGCGTATATGGCTACACCTTC	CASRTPGGVYGYTF
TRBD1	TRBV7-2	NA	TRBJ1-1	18	TGTGCCAGCAGCTTAGTTTGGGAAAGAGCAGGGGGCGGGTTGAAGGCTTTCTTT	CASSLVWERAGGGLKAFF
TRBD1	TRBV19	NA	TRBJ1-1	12	TGTGCCAGTAGTATAACAGGGGCAAGAGCTTTCTTT	CASSITGARAFF
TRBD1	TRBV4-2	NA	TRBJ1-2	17	TGTGCCAGCAGCCAAGAAAATACCGGGACAGGGGACGGTGGCTACACCTTC	CASSQENTGTGDGGYTF